This TCR beta chain was obtained from a study of cytomegalovirus exposure and HLA in healthy donors. Background on the study: The approximately 130 validation repertoires and the approximately 690 first-cohort repertoires shared a platform, a later analysis reported. Study-wide findings and caveats: Cytomegalovirus association was assigned to approximately 160 TCR beta chains. The tendency of first-cohort TCR clusters to co-occur in the 120 or so validation repertoires was the finding of a later analysis.

Only in-frame clones appear in the TCRdb table, and some are missing; sequencing was by immunoSEQ multiplex PCR. The sample contains some 64,000 clones, 90% to 96% of which appear only once. On this clone: Its antigen is still unknown.

This CDR3 region has 14 residues. Trimming pared 5 bases from V and 1 base from J, leaving 12 bases between. CDR1 SGHTA and CDR2 FQGNSA come from the germline V gene. The donors were in the approximately 130-subject validation cohort; that cohort was separate from the 666-subject first cohort. The clonotype was recovered from a woman under 30 in good health and CMV-seronegative. The rearrangement joins TRBV7-2 to TRBJ2-7, with a tentative D call TRBD2 (6 bases). The sequencing sample was made of PBMCs. As DNA, the CDR3 is TGTGCCAGCAGCCCCCTGGGGAGGTCCTACGAGCAGTACTTC. This sequence encodes CASSPLGRSYEQYF. The complete variable domain, with remaining parts taken from reference TRBV7-2 and TRBJ2-7, reads GAGVSQSPSNKVTEKGKDVELRCDPISGHTALYWYRQSLGQGLEFLIYFQGNSAPDKSGLPSDRFSAERTGGSVSTLTIQRTQQEDSAVYLCASSPLGRSYEQYFGPGTRLTVT.